This T cell receptor (beta chain) originates from a study of human T cells and chemical hapten exposure. At least ten counts were recorded for this clonotype. Looked up from germline, CDR1 is SQVTM and CDR2 is ANQGSEA. CDR3 length equals 16 residues. V was clipped by 2 bases and J by 1 base, with 17 bases between them. Time point: patch test 2, 6 weeks after DPC sensitization. Described treatment: therapeutic diphenylcyclopropenone sensitization with weekly scalp DPC. TCRdb redid the calling of the RACE reads with MiXCR, one entry per CDR3 protein. The sample has more than 75,000 distinct CDR3 sequences; about 9.3% are singletons.

The receptor comes from a woman aged 40 to 55 with alopecia areata. Some clones in this sample may be carry-over from other donors' samples. The genes are TRBV29-1 and TRBJ1-1; D is unresolved. Sequencing was performed on whole blood, taken in connection with sensitization to the hapten diphenylcyclopropenone (DPC). CDR3 in DNA: TGCAGCGTTGAATATAAGTACTGGGCAGCGAACACTGAAGCTTTCTTT. Protein sequence: CSVEYKYWAANTEAFF.